This TCR beta chain was documented in a study of blood T cell repertoires in COVID-19. TCRdb's table, derived via immunoSEQ multiplex PCR, lists solely in-frame clones and lacks some. This sample has approximately 250,000 clones; roughly 84% occur once, and the top ten carry less than 2%. The CDR3 is 19 residues long. J lost 3 bases, V lost 8 bases, and 19 bases had no gene match. Germline V gene data show CDR1 as SNHLY and CDR2 as FYNNEI. The V and J genes are TRBV2 and TRBJ2-4, with TRBD1 matching 10 bases. Sequenced sample: peripheral blood. This TCR was recovered from a woman aged 40-49 years who had recovered from COVID-19. The CDR3 sequence is CASSWPLDRGRASKNIQYF. CDR3 coding DNA: TGTGCCAGCTCCTGGCCGTTAGACAGGGGGCGCGCTAGCAAAAACATTCAGTACTTC.